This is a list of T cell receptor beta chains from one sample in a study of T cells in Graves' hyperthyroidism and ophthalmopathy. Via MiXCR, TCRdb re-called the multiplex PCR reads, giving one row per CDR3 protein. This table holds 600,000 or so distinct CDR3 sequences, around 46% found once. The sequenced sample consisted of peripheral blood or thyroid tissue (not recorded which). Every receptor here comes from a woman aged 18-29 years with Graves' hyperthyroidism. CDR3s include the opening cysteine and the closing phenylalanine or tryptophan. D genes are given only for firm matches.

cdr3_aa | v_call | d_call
CARAWAGYYVYTF | TRBV2 | NA
CASSLSAGGPETQYF | TRBV7-2 | TRBD2
CASSSLETQYF | TRBV7-9 | NA
CASSALGEGLYGYTF | TRBV19 | NA
CASSVFPAGNTIYF | TRBV9 | NA
CASSYRGLGEKLFF | TRBV11-3 | TRBD1
CASSYGDRGQPQHF | TRBV11-1 | TRBD1
CATSDPGTGYGYTF | TRBV24-1 | TRBD1
CASSPIGSDNYGYTF | TRBV14 | NA
CATSSDSRSNQPQHF | TRBV15 | NA
CASSSSGRWYEQYF | TRBV7-9 | TRBD2
CASSLVTGIDYGYTF | TRBV7-9 | NA
CSVEDRGWGYTF | TRBV29-1 | TRBD1
CATSRALGGGANVLTF | TRBV15 | NA
CATSRGRGPDNYGYTF | TRBV15 | NA
CASSDPGEAKLFF | TRBV6-4 | NA
CASSSQPFYGYTF | TRBV7-8 | NA
CSAQGQGRGVKLFF | TRBV20-1 | TRBD1
CSAPGTYRGRAFF | TRBV20-1 | TRBD1
CASSSDRVHNSPLHF | TRBV7-9 | TRBD1
CSARGVQGSETQYF | TRBV20-1 | NA
CASSSLPGRKTQYF | TRBV7-3 | NA